Each of the 10 T cell receptor beta chains below was sequenced from the same sample in a study of T cell changes during pregnancy in multiple sclerosis. The protocol was immunoSEQ multiplex PCR, while the TCRdb copy is restricted to in-frame clones and leaves out a portion. Among approximately 100,000 clones listed, 90% to 95% were seen once. The specimen was peripheral blood, collected after pregnancy. Every receptor here comes from a female donor with multiple sclerosis, enrolled in a pregnancy study.

This clone showed up just a few times. The chain employs TRBV2 and TRBJ2-2, with D possibly TRBD1 on 5 matching bases. The germline V and J ends were trimmed by 7 bases and 1 base, with 7 bases remaining between them. Per germline, CDR1 SNHLY and CDR2 FYNNEI. The CDR3 loop spans 13 amino acids. CDR3 amino acids: CASIRGNTGELFF. The DNA for the CDR3 is TGTGCCAGCATTAGGGGGAACACCGGGGAGCTGTTTTTT. The whole variable domain, remainder taken from reference TRBV2 and TRBJ2-2, is EPEVTQTPSHQVTQMGQEVILRCVPISNHLYFYWYRQILGQKVEFLVSFYNNEISEKSEIFDDQFSVERPDGSNFTLKIRSTKLEDSAMYFCASIRGNTGELFFGEGSRLTVL.

The chain uses TRBV5-1 and TRBJ1-1; tentative D call: TRBD1 (5 bases). This CDR3 spans 14 amino acids. V was trimmed by 6 bases and J by 1 base, leaving 13 bases between them. CDR1 is SGHRS, CDR2 YFSETQ, per germline. CDR3 in amino acids: CASTTQGGNTEAFF. Written as DNA, the CDR3 is TGCGCCAGCACCACCCAGGGAGGGAACACTGAAGCTTTCTTT. Full variable domain (outside the CDR3, taken from reference TRBV5-1 and TRBJ1-1): KAGVTQTPRYLIKTRGQQVTLSCSPISGHRSVSWYQQTPGQGLQFLFEYFSETQRNKGNFPGRFSGRQFSNSRSEMNVSTLELGDSALYLCASTTQGGNTEAFFGQGTRLTVV.

The gene calls are TRBV28 and TRBJ2-5; weak D call: TRBD2 (7 bases). The germline V gene has CDR1 MDHEN and CDR2 SYDVKM. The CDR3 contains 15 residues. The germline V and J ends were trimmed by 5 bases and 10 bases, with 23 bases remaining between them. CDR3 DNA sequence: TGTGCCAGCAGTCCGGGGGGCGCCGCCAGACAGTACCAGTACTTC. Its protein is CASSPGGAARQYQYF.

The chain uses TRBV27 and TRBJ1-5; tentatively, D is TRBD1 (5 bases). Germline-derived CDR1 and CDR2 are MNHEY and SMNVEV (reference sequence). Trimming removed 0 bases at V and 3 bases at J, with 15 bases between. The CDR3 is made up of 17 amino acids. CDR3 protein: CASSLSGPAGNNQPQHF. For the CDR3, the DNA is TGTGCCAGCAGTTTATCGGGGCCTGCAGGGAACAATCAGCCCCAGCATTTT.

In nucleotides, the CDR3 is TGTGCCAGCAGCCTGGACAGTTTGATGAACACTGAAGCTTTCTTT. Protein product: CASSLDSLMNTEAFF. The rearrangement links TRBV5-6 to TRBJ1-1, with a possible D match to TRBD1 (6 bases). V lost 4 bases and J lost 0, with 13 bases in between. The CDR3 length is 15 residues. The germline gives CDR1 SGHDT, CDR2 YYEEEE.

The CDR3 spells CASSLSFSQPQHF. CDR3 nucleotides: TGTGCCAGCAGCTTGTCGTTTAGTCAGCCCCAGCATTTT. The genes are TRBV7-2 and TRBJ1-5, with D unresolved. This CDR3 has 13 residues. Trimming cost V 3 bases and J 6 bases, with 9 bases left between them. From germline, CDR1 is SGHTA and CDR2 FQGNSA. The full variable domain, completed using reference TRBV7-2 and TRBJ1-5, is GAGVSQSPSNKVTEKGKDVELRCDPISGHTALYWYRQSLGQGLEFLIYFQGNSAPDKSGLPSDRFSAERTGGSVSTLTIQRTQQEDSAVYLCASSLSFSQPQHFGDGTRLSIL.

This clone appeared once. This sequence joins TRBV4-1 and TRBJ2-1; TRBD2 aligns across 7 bases. J lost 3 bases, V lost 2 bases, and 4 bases had no gene match. Germline loops: CDR1 MGHRA, CDR2 YSYEKL. This CDR3 comprises 15 residues. Written as DNA, the CDR3 is TGCGCCAGCAGCCAATCCCGGGGGGTCTACAATGAGCAGTTCTTC. Translated: CASSQSRGVYNEQFF.

The rearrangement uses TRBV25-1 and TRBJ1-2, with D perhaps TRBD1 (5 bases). Per the germline V gene, CDR1 is MGHDK and CDR2 is SYGVNS. CDR3 length: 13 residues. Deletions cut 6 bases from V and 5 bases from J, with 13 bases between. CDR3 in DNA: TGTGCCAGCAGCCCTGCAGGGCCGTATGGCTACACCTTC. Protein sequence: CASSPAGPYGYTF.

V and J are TRBV6-1 and TRBJ2-3; 9 bases fit TRBD1. Germline CDR1 is MNHNS and CDR2 is SASEGT. The CDR3 covers 15 residues. The V gene end was trimmed by 6 bases and the J gene end by 0 bases; junction bases not matched to a gene: 4. CDR3 in DNA: TGTGCCAGCAGGGGGACAGGGATTAGCACAGATACGCAGTATTTT. It translates to CASRGTGISTDTQYF.

The chain combines TRBV7-9 with TRBJ1-1; the D gene is possibly TRBD1 (5 bases). Trimming left V 2 bases short and J 1 base short, with 11 bases between. Germline V CDR1 and CDR2: SEHNR, FQNEAQ (reference sequence). CDR3 length: 15 amino acids. As DNA, the CDR3 is TGTGCCAGCAGCTTACGCGGGGGGTGGAACACTGAAGCTTTCTTT. This codes for CASSLRGGWNTEAFF.